This TCR beta chain was obtained from a study of blood T cell repertoires in COVID-19. Background on the study: Whether acute or convalescent, the COVID-19 samples came from the United States, Italy and Spain. The cDNA or gDNA used as material had been derived from T cells, B-cell-depleted T cells, or PBMCs.

The V gene end was trimmed by 3 bases and the J gene end by 3 bases; junction bases not matched to a gene: 6. Germline loops: CDR1 MDHEN, CDR2 SYDVKM. The CDR3 is 15 residues long. Per the original methods: Counts of nucleated cells, estimated from reference gene primer amplification, were obtained. The repertoire was sequenced with immunoSEQ multiplex PCR; TCRdb's copy has only in-frame clones and lacks some. From that table come the V and J calls and clone size; the DNA was used to work out D and trimming. The sample has 65,000 to 85,000 clones; more than 70% are singletons. The chain carries TRBV28 and TRBJ2-7; 9 bases agree with TRBD1. Source material: peripheral blood. The TCR comes from a human donor in a cohort sampled during active COVID-19. CDR3 in amino acids: CASSFGGTGHYEQYF. CDR3 coding DNA: TGTGCCAGCAGTTTTGGCGGGACAGGGCACTACGAGCAGTACTTC.